This note documents a single T cell receptor (beta chain) sequence. The antigen it binds to is not known. Base qualities are not provided; no much larger clone lies one nucleotide away. Sequences MNHNY (CDR1) and SVGAGI (CDR2) are obtained from the germline V gene (reference sequence). V is pared back by 0 bases and J by 5 bases, with 12 bases lying between the germline termini. From its cysteine to its phenylalanine, the CDR3 spans 15 amino acids. Only the CDR3 region is kept as DNA, spanning 45 bases read in frame from base 1. What the time point label conveys for this sample: pre-treatment sample, taken before nivolumab and TIL therapy. Adults with stage 4 NSCLC were enrolled in a dual-center phase I trial from late 2017 to early 2020. Samples came from a single-arm, open-label phase I trial of tumor-infiltrating lymphocyte therapy with nivolumab in advanced non-small cell lung cancer. Blood mononuclear cells from EDTA tubes were isolated by Ficoll gradient, snap-frozen as pellets, and DNA was extracted with a Qiagen mini-prep kit.

This specimen belongs to a study of TIL therapy for anti-PD-1-resistant metastatic lung cancer (dated by TCRdb to 2020 to 2022). Looking at the study overall: Tumors were collected before any PD-1/PD-L1 blockade, after which patients were given nivolumab, and patients who progressed were given lymphodepletion, an infusion of expanded TIL and IL-2. Among the enrolled patients, the median age was about 50 years (range roughly 35-80), and the median tumor PD-L1 proportion score was roughly 6%. Most of the cohort had lung adenocarcinoma, including a few EGFR-mutant tumors and two ALK-rearranged tumors, and half of the patients were either current or former smokers. A median non-synonymous tumor mutation burden of approximately 1.5 mutations per megabase was determined across the cohort by whole-exome sequencing. Clonotypes were tracked across tumor, expanded TIL product and serial blood samples by T cell receptor beta sequencing of tumor and peripheral blood.

What the research found in general, with its limitations: Infused TIL clonotypes partially replaced the baseline peripheral repertoire then decayed over months, with no apparent association between persistence and response. Because the cohort was highly selected, with more treatment-naive, never-smoker and oncogene-addicted patients than is typical, generalizability is limited. The study protocol defined all tumor marker inferences as exploratory.

The immunoSEQ v3 hsTCRB kit was used to amplify TCR beta CDR3 regions from genomic DNA through bias-controlled multiplex PCR. The TCR libraries were sequenced on an Illumina NextSeq 500 to approximately 2 million read pairs for survey level or about 4.5-6 million read pairs for deep level. The study's own analysis went as follows. The immunoSEQ Analyzer software assigned V, D and J genes, filtered out non-productive sequences, and reported clonality. To compare repertoires between infused TIL and blood, productive Simpson clonality was used along with the Morisita overlap index of productive TRB rearrangements. For each clone in blood, the absolute clonotype count was estimated by multiplying the lymphocyte count by the CD3+ fraction and by the clone's productive frequency. The source is immuneACCESS, and TCRdb retained only in-frame sequences with V and J called. Part of the clones is not carried over; for the studies checked, unresolved V genes explain less than half of this, and the remainder is unexplained. That table furnishes V, J and clone size, whereas the DNA furnished D and trimming. Counted in this sample were 45,000 to 75,000 clones; around 68% of them appeared once. 6% to 8.5% of the sample comes from the top ten.

The sequence joins TRBV6-6 to TRBJ2-3; the D gene remains uncertain. The clonotype originates from a person aged 25-85 years with non-small cell lung cancer. Sequenced material: blood, taken at baseline. CDR3 reads: CASSYSSPVEDTQYF. The DNA is as follows: TGTGCCAGCAGTTACTCGTCCCCGGTGGAAGATACGCAGTATTTT.